Listed below are T cell receptor beta chains from one sample, sequenced in a study of CD8 T cells in Susac syndrome. TCRdb re-derived calls from the immunoSEQ multiplex PCR reads in MiXCR, one entry per CDR3 protein. The data contain approximately 100,000 distinct CDR3 sequences, 80% to 95% of them singletons. Input material: CD4+ T cells from PBMCs. The receptors were sampled from a human donor in good health. The CDR3 runs from the conserved cysteine through the conserved F or W. A D gene is named only where the DNA matches it firmly. Rows may omit the clone size; those that give it use once, few, many or a size class.

d_gene | abundance | j_gene | v_gene | CDR3aa | CDR3nt
TRBD2 | once | TRBJ2-3 | TRBV7-2 | CASSPSGGISTDTQYF | TGTGCCAGCAGCCCCTCGGGGGGAATATCCACAGATACGCAGTATTTT
. | once | TRBJ2-7 | TRBV20-1 | CSARPDTGQTYEQYF | TGCAGTGCTAGACCCGATACGGGGCAGACCTACGAGCAGTACTTC
. | . | TRBJ2-1 | TRBV3-1 | CASSQAITPYNEQFF | TGTGCCAGCAGCCAAGCAATCACCCCGTACAATGAGCAGTTCTTC
. | . | TRBJ1-5 | TRBV6-1 | CASRGGTGSRGNQPQHF | TGTGCCAGCAGGGGGGGAACAGGGTCCCGCGGCAATCAGCCCCAGCATTTT
. | . | TRBJ2-7 | TRBV10-3 | CAISEIGEQYF | TGTGCCATCAGTGAGATAGGCGAGCAGTACTTC
TRBD1 | . | TRBJ2-5 | TRBV7-9 | CATTTGTGGLLLETQYF | TGTGCCACGACCACCGGGACAGGTGGTTTGTTGTTGGAGACCCAGTACTTC
. | once | TRBJ1-5 | TRBV4-3 | CASSQEPRERPQHF | TGCGCCAGCAGCCAAGAGCCCAGGGAGAGGCCCCAGCATTTT
. | . | TRBJ2-5 | TRBV5-1 | CASSLVGETQYF | TGCGCCAGCAGCTTGGTTGGCGAGACCCAGTACTTC
TRBD1 | . | TRBJ1-1 | TRBV4-2 | CASSPTGQAVGAFF | TGTGCCAGCAGCCCCACCGGACAGGCCGTGGGGGCTTTCTTT
TRBD1 | . | TRBJ2-1 | TRBV6-2/TRBV6-3 | CASSSYYGTGGPTIAQFF | TGTGCCAGCAGTTCCTATTACGGGACAGGTGGACCTACAATAGCGCAGTTCTTC
TRBD1 | . | TRBJ2-2 | TRBV12-3/TRBV12-4 | CASSLGSGQGDPGELFF | TGTGCCAGCAGTTTAGGAAGTGGGCAGGGGGATCCCGGGGAGCTGTTTTTT
TRBD2 | . | TRBJ2-2 | TRBV30 | CAWRGLATNTGELFF | TGTGCCTGGAGGGGACTAGCAACGAACACCGGGGAGCTGTTTTTT
. | . | TRBJ2-5 | TRBV25-1 | CASSEQAGSEETQYF | TGTGCCAGCAGTGAACAAGCAGGATCCGAGGAGACCCAGTACTTC
. | . | TRBJ1-1 | TRBV19 | CASTPGTVNTEAFF | TGTGCCAGTACCCCCGGGACGGTGAACACTGAAGCTTTCTTT
TRBD1 | . | TRBJ1-2 | TRBV6-5 | CASSSDRALNYYGYTF | TGTGCCAGCAGTTCCGACAGGGCGCTAAACTACTATGGCTACACCTTC
. | . | TRBJ1-1 | TRBV5-1 | CASSLAGDTEAFF | TGCGCCAGCAGCTTGGCGGGGGACACTGAAGCTTTCTTT
TRBD1 | . | TRBJ2-4 | TRBV12-3/TRBV12-4 | CASSSRPAQGQQYF | TGTGCCAGCAGTTCGAGGCCCGCTCAGGGACAGCAGTACTTC
. | . | TRBJ2-1 | TRBV5-1 | CASRVPGGVYNEQFF | TGCGCCAGCAGGGTTCCAGGAGGGGTTTACAATGAGCAGTTCTTC
. | . | TRBJ2-7 | TRBV10-3 | CAISDGSQYEQYF | TGTGCCATCAGTGATGGCTCCCAGTACGAGCAGTACTTC
. | . | TRBJ1-1 | TRBV18 | CASSPPLVNTEAFF | TGTGCCAGCTCACCACCGCTAGTGAACACTGAAGCTTTCTTT
. | . | TRBJ1-1 | TRBV9 | CASSREMNTEAFF | TGTGCCAGCAGCCGCGAGATGAACACTGAAGCTTTCTTT
. | . | TRBJ2-7 | TRBV18 | CASSPPGSWGDEQYF | TGTGCCAGCTCACCACCGGGGAGTTGGGGCGACGAGCAGTACTTC
. | . | TRBJ1-1 | TRBV19 | CASSISPSNTEAFF | TGTGCCAGTAGTATTTCTCCGTCGAACACTGAAGCTTTCTTT
TRBD2 | . | TRBJ2-5 | TRBV7-2 | CASSLVAGQQETQYF | TGTGCCAGCAGCTTAGTAGCGGGGCAGCAAGAGACCCAGTACTTC
TRBD1 | . | TRBJ2-7 | TRBV9 | CASSAGDREFRSAAYEQYF | TGTGCCAGCAGCGCAGGGGACAGGGAGTTTCGATCCGCGGCCTACGAGCAGTACTTC
. | . | TRBJ1-2 | TRBV12-3/TRBV12-4 | CASSLAGSPNYGYTF | TGTGCCAGCAGTTTAGCAGGGTCCCCTAACTATGGCTACACCTTC
TRBD2 | . | TRBJ2-3 | TRBV3-1 | CASSQDGTSGRRTDTQYF | TGTGCCAGCAGCCAAGATGGGACTAGCGGGAGACGGACAGATACGCAGTATTTT
TRBD2 | . | TRBJ2-4 | TRBV7-2 | CASSSGLAGNIQYF | TGTGCCAGCAGCTCGGGACTAGCGGGAAACATTCAGTACTTC
. | once | TRBJ2-7 | TRBV6-1 | CASSEREWGLYEQYF | TGTGCCAGCAGTGAAAGGGAGTGGGGGCTCTACGAGCAGTACTTC
. | . | TRBJ2-3 | TRBV20-1 | CSASPLGGTQYF | TGCAGTGCTAGCCCCCTCGGGGGAACGCAGTATTTT
. | . | TRBJ1-1 | TRBV30 | CAWSQHRLEAFF | TGTGCCTGGAGTCAGCACAGACTTGAAGCTTTCTTT
. | . | TRBJ2-7 | TRBV20-1 | CSARDYKLYYEQYF | TGCAGTGCTAGAGATTACAAGCTCTACTACGAGCAGTACTTC
. | . | TRBJ1-1 | TRBV3-1 | CASSHFGDYVNTEAFF | TGTGCCAGCAGCCATTTCGGGGATTATGTGAACACTGAAGCTTTCTTT
. | . | TRBJ2-3 | TRBV7-2 | CASSLAPLTADTQYF | TGTGCCAGCAGCTTAGCGCCCCTTACTGCGGATACGCAGTATTTT
TRBD1 | . | TRBJ2-6 | TRBV30 | CAWSLGTASGANVLTF | TGTGCCTGGAGCCTCGGGACAGCATCTGGGGCCAACGTCCTGACTTTC
TRBD1 | . | TRBJ1-5 | TRBV12-3/TRBV12-4 | CASSYTGASNQPQHF | TGTGCCAGCAGTTATACAGGGGCGAGCAATCAGCCCCAGCATTTT
TRBD1 | . | TRBJ1-3 | TRBV7-6 | CASSSARTGGFGNTIYF | TGTGCCAGCAGCTCAGCAAGGACAGGGGGGTTCGGGAACACCATATATTTT
. | . | TRBJ2-2 | TRBV7-2 | CASSLDIGGTGFAGELFF | TGTGCCAGCAGCTTAGATATCGGGGGAACGGGGTTTGCCGGGGAGCTGTTTTTT
. | . | TRBJ1-1 | TRBV14 | CASSHRQFGRTEAFF | TGTGCCAGCAGTCATAGACAGTTTGGACGAACTGAAGCTTTCTTT
. | . | TRBJ2-6 | TRBV6-1 | CASTRSEGQPGANVLTF | TGTGCCAGCACTAGATCGGAGGGGCAACCTGGGGCCAACGTCCTGACTTTC
. | . | TRBJ2-5 | TRBV4-3 | CASSHRSGGDETQYF | TGCGCCAGCAGCCATCGGTCTGGCGGTGATGAGACCCAGTACTTC
TRBD1 | . | TRBJ1-2 | TRBV18 | CASSPTGTGERDYGYTF | TGTGCCAGCTCACCAACCGGGACAGGGGAACGGGACTATGGCTACACCTTC
TRBD1 | few | TRBJ1-2 | TRBV5-5 | CASSLRFRTGLTF | TGTGCCAGCAGCTTGCGTTTTCGGACAGGGCTCACCTTC
. | . | TRBJ2-1 | TRBV25-1 | CASIPGSAYNEQFF | TGTGCCAGCATCCCGGGGTCCGCCTACAATGAGCAGTTCTTC
TRBD2 | . | TRBJ2-2 | TRBV25-1 | CASSEPGRAGELFF | TGTGCCAGCAGTGAACCCGGGAGGGCCGGGGAGCTGTTTTTT
. | . | TRBJ1-2 | TRBV12-3/TRBV12-4 | CASSSKAGSGVGYTF | TGTGCCAGCAGTAGCAAGGCGGGGTCGGGCGTTGGCTACACCTTC
TRBD2 | . | TRBJ2-5 | TRBV6-5 | CASSYSRLATYQETQYF | TGTGCCAGCAGTTACTCGAGACTAGCGACTTACCAAGAGACCCAGTACTTC
. | few | TRBJ1-1 | TRBV5-1 | CASSRDPENTEAFF | TGCGCCAGCAGCCGGGACCCGGAGAACACTGAAGCTTTCTTT
TRBD1 | . | TRBJ2-6 | TRBV12-3/TRBV12-4 | CASSSVGQAFSGANVLTF | TGTGCCAGCAGTTCGGTCGGACAGGCATTCTCTGGGGCCAACGTCCTGACTTTC
. | . | TRBJ1-1 | TRBV4-1 | CASSQDAGDNTEAFF | TGCGCCAGCAGCCAAGATGCAGGGGATAACACTGAAGCTTTCTTT
. | . | TRBJ1-1 | TRBV12-3/TRBV12-4 | CASSLRGMNTEAFF | TGTGCCAGCAGTTTAAGAGGGATGAACACTGAAGCTTTCTTT
. | . | TRBJ2-2 | TRBV5-6 | CASTGGGELFF | TGTGCCAGCACCGGGGGCGGGGAGCTGTTTTTT
. | . | TRBJ2-7 | TRBV11-2 | CASSLVVSYEQYF | TGTGCCAGCAGCTTAGTAGTATCCTACGAGCAGTACTTC
. | . | TRBJ2-2 | TRBV7-9 | CAIRPTMNTGELFF | TGTGCCATTAGACCGACGATGAACACCGGGGAGCTGTTTTTT
. | . | TRBJ2-7 | TRBV20-1 | CSAVTQSQYLSEQYF | TGCAGTGCTGTCACGCAGTCCCAATACCTCTCCGAGCAGTACTTC